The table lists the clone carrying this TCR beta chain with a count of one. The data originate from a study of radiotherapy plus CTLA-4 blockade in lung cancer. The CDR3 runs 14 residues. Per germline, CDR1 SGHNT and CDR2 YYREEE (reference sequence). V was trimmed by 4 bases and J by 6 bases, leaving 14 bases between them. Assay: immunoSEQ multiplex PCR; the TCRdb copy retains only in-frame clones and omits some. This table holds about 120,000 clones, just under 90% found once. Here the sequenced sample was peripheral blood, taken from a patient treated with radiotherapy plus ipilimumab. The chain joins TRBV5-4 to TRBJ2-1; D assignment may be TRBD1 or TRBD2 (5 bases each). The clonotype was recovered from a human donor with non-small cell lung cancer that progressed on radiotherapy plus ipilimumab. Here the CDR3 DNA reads TGTGCCAGCAGCACCCCGGGGCAGAGCAATGAGCAGTTCTTC. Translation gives CASSTPGQSNEQFF.